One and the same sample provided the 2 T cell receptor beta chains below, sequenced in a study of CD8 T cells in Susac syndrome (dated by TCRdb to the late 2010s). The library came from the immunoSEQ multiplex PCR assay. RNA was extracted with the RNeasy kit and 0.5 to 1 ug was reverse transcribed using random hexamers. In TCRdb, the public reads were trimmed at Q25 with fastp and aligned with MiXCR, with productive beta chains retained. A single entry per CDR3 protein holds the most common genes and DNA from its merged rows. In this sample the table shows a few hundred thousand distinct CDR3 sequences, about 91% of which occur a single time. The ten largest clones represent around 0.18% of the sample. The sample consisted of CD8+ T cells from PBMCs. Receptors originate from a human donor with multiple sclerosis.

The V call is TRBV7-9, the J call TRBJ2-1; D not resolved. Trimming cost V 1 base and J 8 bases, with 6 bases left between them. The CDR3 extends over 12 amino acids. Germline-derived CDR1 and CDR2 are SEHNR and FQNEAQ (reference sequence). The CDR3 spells CASSLGLYEQFF. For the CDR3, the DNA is TGTGCCAGCAGCTTAGGACTCTATGAGCAGTTCTTC. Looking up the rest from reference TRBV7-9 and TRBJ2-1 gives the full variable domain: DTGVSQNPRHKITKRGQNVTFRCDPISEHNRLYWYRQTLGQGPEFLTYFQNEAQLEKSRLLSDRFSAERPKGSFSTLEIQRTEQGDSAMYLCASSLGLYEQFFGPGTRLTVL.

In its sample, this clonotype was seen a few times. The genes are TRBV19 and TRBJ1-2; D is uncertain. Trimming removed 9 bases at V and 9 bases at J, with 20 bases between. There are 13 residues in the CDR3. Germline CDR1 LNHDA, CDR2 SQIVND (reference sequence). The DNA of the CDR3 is TGTGCCAGCACCGCGGGCCCTTTAGGGAGCTACACCTTC. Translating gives CASTAGPLGSYTF.